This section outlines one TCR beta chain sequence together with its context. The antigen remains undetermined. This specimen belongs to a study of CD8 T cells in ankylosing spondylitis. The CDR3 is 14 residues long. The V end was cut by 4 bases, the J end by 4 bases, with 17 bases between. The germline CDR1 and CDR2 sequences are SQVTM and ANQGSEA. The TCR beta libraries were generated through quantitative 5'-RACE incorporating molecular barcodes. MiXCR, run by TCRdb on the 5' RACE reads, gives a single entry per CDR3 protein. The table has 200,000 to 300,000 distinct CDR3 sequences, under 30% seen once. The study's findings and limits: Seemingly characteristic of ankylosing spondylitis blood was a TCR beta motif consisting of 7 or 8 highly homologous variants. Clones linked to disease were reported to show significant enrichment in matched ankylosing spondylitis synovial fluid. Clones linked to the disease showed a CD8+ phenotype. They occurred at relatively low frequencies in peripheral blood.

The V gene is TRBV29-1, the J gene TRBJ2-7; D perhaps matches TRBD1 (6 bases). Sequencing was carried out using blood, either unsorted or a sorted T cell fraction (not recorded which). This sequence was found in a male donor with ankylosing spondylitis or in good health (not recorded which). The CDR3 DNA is TGCAGCGTTGTGGGAGCAGGGACATTATACGAGCAGTACTTC. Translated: CSVVGAGTLYEQYF.